The rows below give T cell receptor beta chains drawn from one sample of a study of cytomegalovirus exposure and HLA in healthy donors. Sequenced by immunoSEQ multiplex PCR; TCRdb stores in-frame clones only, minus some. This sample yields roughly 140,000 clones, of which about 80% are seen a single time; more than 9.5% belongs to the top ten. Sequencing was done on a sample of PBMCs. These receptors all come from an older woman in good health and CMV-seropositive. Each CDR3 is given with its conserved first and last residue. D genes are given only for firm matches. For some rows the clone size is stated as once, few or many, or as a class when expanded; others skip it.

- | TRBJ1-1 | TRBV6-4 | - | TGTGCCAGCAGTGACTCTCTGGGCCCCCGAGCGAACACTGAAGCTTTCTTT | CASSDSLGPRANTEAFF
TRBD1 | TRBJ1-5 | TRBV28 | - | TGTGCCAGCAGTTCCGATGGACAGGCCAATCAGCCCCAGCATTTT | CASSSDGQANQPQHF
- | TRBJ2-3 | TRBV4-1 | once | TGCGCCAGCAGCCATAGGACTAACGATTACACAGATACGCAGTATTTT | CASSHRTNDYTDTQYF
TRBD1 | TRBJ2-5 | TRBV7-9 | - | TGTGCCAGCAGCTTAGTAGGGACAGGGGTAGAGACCCAGTACTTC | CASSLVGTGVETQYF
- | TRBJ2-5 | TRBV11-2 | - | TGTGCCAGCAGCTTAGATTTGGGGAGGGAGACCCAGTACTTC | CASSLDLGRETQYF
- | TRBJ2-3 | TRBV28 | - | TGTGCCAGCAGTTTAAGACGGGACACGGGTGCAGGATCGCAGTATTTT | CASSLRRDTGAGSQYF
TRBD2 | TRBJ2-5 | TRBV28 | few | TGTGCCAGCTCAGGTGCTAGCGGGAGTACGTTAGAAAGGACCCAGTACTTC | CASSGASGSTLERTQYF
- | TRBJ1-5 | TRBV2 | - | TGTGCCAGCAGTGCGGCTCCGGGGGGCAATCAGCCCCAGCATTTT | CASSAAPGGNQPQHF
TRBD1 | TRBJ1-3 | TRBV19 | - | TGTGCCAGTAAGGGGACAGTCTCTGGAAACACCATATATTTT | CASKGTVSGNTIYF
TRBD2 | TRBJ2-3 | TRBV25-1 | - | TGTGCCAGCAGTGAACCAGCGGGAGAGGCGTATTTT | CASSEPAGEAYF
TRBD2 | TRBJ2-1 | TRBV25-1 | - | TGTGCCAGCCGACTAGCGGGTGCTCCTTTATGGTTCTTC | CASRLAGAPLWFF
- | TRBJ2-3 | TRBV18 | - | TGTGCCAGCTCACCGACTAGGGGCACAGATACGCAGTATTTT | CASSPTRGTDTQYF
TRBD2 | TRBJ2-5 | TRBV19 | - | TGTGCCAGTAGTATCGCGAGCGGGACGGAGACCCAGTACTTC | CASSIASGTETQYF
- | TRBJ2-7 | TRBV4-2 | - | TGTGCCAGCAGCCAAGGGGGTAAGGGGGAGCAGTACTTC | CASSQGGKGEQYF
- | TRBJ2-7 | TRBV6-6 | - | TGTGCCAGCAGCCACGCCCACCCTGAGGGCGAGCAGTACTTC | CASSHAHPEGEQYF
TRBD1 | TRBJ1-1 | TRBV7-2 | once | TGTGCCAGCAGCGCCGGACAGGGGAACACTGAAGCTTTCTTT | CASSAGQGNTEAFF
TRBD1 | TRBJ2-2 | TRBV28 | - | TGTGCCAGCAGTTTAAGGGACAGGGGGCCAACCGGGGAGCTGTTTTTT | CASSLRDRGPTGELFF
TRBD1 | TRBJ2-7 | TRBV5-6 | once | TGTGCCAGCAGCAACGACAGGGGGCTGGAGCAGTACTTC | CASSNDRGLEQYF
- | TRBJ1-6 | TRBV28 | - | TGTGCCAGCACCTGGACAGTTAATTCACCCCTCCACTTT | CASTWTVNSPLHF
TRBD1 | TRBJ1-2 | TRBV4-1 | - | TGCGCCAGCTCCTTCGGAGGGGGCGAATCTGGCTACACCTTC | CASSFGGGESGYTF
TRBD1 | TRBJ2-7 | TRBV7-8 | - | TGTGCCAGCATTCCCGACCGGGACAGGGGGCCCTACGAGCAGTACTTC | CASIPDRDRGPYEQYF